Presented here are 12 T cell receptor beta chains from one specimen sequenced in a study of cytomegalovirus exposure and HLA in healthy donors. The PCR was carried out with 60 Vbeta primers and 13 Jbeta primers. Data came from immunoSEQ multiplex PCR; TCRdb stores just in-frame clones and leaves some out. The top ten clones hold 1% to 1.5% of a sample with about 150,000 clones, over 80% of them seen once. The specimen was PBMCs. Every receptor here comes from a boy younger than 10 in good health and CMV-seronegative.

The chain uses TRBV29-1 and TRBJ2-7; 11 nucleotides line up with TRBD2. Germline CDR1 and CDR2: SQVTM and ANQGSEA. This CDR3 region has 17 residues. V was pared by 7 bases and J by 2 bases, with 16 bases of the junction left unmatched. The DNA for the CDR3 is TGCAGCGCCCTAGGAGGTAGCGGGAGGGCAAACCCCTACGAGCAGTACTTC. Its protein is CSALGGSGRANPYEQYF.

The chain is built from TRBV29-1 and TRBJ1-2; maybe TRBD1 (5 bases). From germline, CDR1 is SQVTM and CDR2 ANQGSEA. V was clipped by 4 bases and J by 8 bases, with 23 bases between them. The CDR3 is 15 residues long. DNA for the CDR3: TGCAGCGTTGGGGCCCGCACAGGCCCTCTGGAGGGCTACACCTTC. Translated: CSVGARTGPLEGYTF.

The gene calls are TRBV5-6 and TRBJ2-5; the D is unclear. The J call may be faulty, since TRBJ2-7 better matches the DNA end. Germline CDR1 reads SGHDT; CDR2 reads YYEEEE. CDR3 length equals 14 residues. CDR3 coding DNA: TGTGCCAGCAGCCAAGCCGGGTCCTCCTACGAGCAGTACTTC. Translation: CASSQAGSSYEQYF.

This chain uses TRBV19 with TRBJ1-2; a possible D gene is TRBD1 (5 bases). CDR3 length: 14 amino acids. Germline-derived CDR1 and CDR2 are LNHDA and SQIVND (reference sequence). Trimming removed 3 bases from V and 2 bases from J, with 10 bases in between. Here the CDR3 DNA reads TGTGCCAGTAGTATCGTCGGGGGGAACTATGGCTACACCTTC. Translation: CASSIVGGNYGYTF.

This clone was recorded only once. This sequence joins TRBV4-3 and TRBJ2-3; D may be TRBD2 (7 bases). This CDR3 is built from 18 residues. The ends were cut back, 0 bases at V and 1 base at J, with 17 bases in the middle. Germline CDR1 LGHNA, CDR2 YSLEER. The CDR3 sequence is CASSQDFRGGGRTDTQYF. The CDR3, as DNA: TGCGCCAGCAGCCAAGATTTCCGAGGGGGGGGCCGCACAGATACGCAGTATTTT.

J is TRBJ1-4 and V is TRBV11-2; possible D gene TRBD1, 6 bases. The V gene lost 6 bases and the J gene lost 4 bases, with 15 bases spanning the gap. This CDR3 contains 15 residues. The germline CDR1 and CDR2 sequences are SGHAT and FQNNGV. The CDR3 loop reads CASRDRPLSNEKLFF. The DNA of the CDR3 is TGTGCCAGCAGGGACAGACCTCTAAGTAATGAAAAACTGTTTTTT.

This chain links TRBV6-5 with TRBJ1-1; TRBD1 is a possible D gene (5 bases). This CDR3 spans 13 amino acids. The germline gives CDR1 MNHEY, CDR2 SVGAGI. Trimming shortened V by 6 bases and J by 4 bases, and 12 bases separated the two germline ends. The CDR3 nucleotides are TGTGCCAGCAGGGAGGGGTTGGTCACTGAAGCTTTCTTT. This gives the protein CASREGLVTEAFF.

Here the CDR3 reads CASSGSVAGGSDTQYF. The CDR3 DNA is TGCGCCAGCAGTGGAAGTGTAGCGGGGGGTTCAGATACGCAGTATTTT. The chain employs TRBV10-1 and TRBJ2-3; 10 positions match TRBD2. The CDR3 is 16 residues long. Trimming at V came to 4 bases and at J to 4 bases, leaving 8 bases not matched to a gene. Germline CDR1 is WNHNN and CDR2 is SYGVQD (reference sequence).

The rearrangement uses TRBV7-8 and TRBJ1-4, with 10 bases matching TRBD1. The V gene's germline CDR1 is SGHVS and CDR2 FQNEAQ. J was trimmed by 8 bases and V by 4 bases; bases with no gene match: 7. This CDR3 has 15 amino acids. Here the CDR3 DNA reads TGTGCCAGCAGCTCCCCGGGACAGGGGCGGGAAAAACTGTTTTTT. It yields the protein CASSSPGQGREKLFF.

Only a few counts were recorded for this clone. Here the CDR3 DNA reads TGTGCCACCAGCAGCGCCAGAAGACTAGCGGGTAGCACAGATACGCAGTATTTT. It specifies CATSSARRLAGSTDTQYF. This chain links TRBV15 with TRBJ2-3, with 10 nucleotides matching TRBD2. The CDR3 totals 18 residues. Germline V gene data show CDR1 as LNHNV and CDR2 as YYDKDF (reference sequence). After removal of 3 bases from V and 0 bases from J, the junction contained 9 bases not matched to a gene.

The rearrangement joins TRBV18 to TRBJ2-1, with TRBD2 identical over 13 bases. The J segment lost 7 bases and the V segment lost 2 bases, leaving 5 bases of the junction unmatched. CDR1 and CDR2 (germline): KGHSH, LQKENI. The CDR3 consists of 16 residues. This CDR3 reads CASSPTAGLAGNEQFF. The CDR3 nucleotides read TGTGCCAGCTCACCAACTGCGGGACTAGCGGGGAATGAGCAGTTCTTC.

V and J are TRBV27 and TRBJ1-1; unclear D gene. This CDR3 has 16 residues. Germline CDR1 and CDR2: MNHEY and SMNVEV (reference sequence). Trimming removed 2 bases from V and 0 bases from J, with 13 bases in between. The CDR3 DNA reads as TGTGCCAGCAGTTTAGGCACCGGAGAGGTGAACACTGAAGCTTTCTTT. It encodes CASSLGTGEVNTEAFF.